This section outlines one T cell receptor beta chain sequence together with its context. These data belong to a study of cytotoxic CD8 clonotypes in ibrutinib-treated CLL. Background on the study: Sequencing produced an average of around 260,000 productive templates and roughly 89,000 productive rearrangements per sample.

Genomic DNA in an amount of approximately 1.9 micrograms was extracted from cryopreserved PBMCs and used for the preparation of TCR beta libraries. Data came from immunoSEQ multiplex PCR; TCRdb stores just in-frame clones and leaves some out. The sample yields around 97,000 clones, 78% seen once. The sequences come from PBMCs, collected after 12 months of ibrutinib treatment. The clonotype was recovered from a human donor with chronic lymphocytic leukemia.

CDR3 amino acids: CASSLLQIGETQYF. In DNA form, the CDR3 reads TGTGCCAGCAGTCTGCTTCAAATCGGAGAGACCCAGTACTTC. The chain links TRBV4-2 to TRBJ2-5, with D hard to call. CDR1 is LGHNA, CDR2 YNFKEQ, per germline. V gave up 6 bases and J gave up 4 bases, with 15 bases separating them. The CDR3 sequence is 14 residues long.